One sample yielded the 5 T cell receptor beta chains listed below, sequenced in a study of shared clonotypes between healthy human individuals. Method: immunoSEQ multiplex PCR; TCRdb's copy keeps in-frame clones and lacks some. The sample carries about 2.3 million clones, approximately 93% recorded once. Material for sequencing was naive CD4+ T cells from PBMCs. Subset in this sample: CD45RA+ positively selected. The source is a young man in good health. Some clones in this sample may be carry-over from other donors' samples.

The chain carries TRBV5-1 and TRBJ2-2; maybe TRBD2 (5 bases). Germline CDR1 SGHRS, CDR2 YFSETQ. The V and J ends lost 4 bases and 4 bases respectively, with 17 bases between them. CDR3 length: 16 residues. The CDR3 DNA reads TGCGCCAGCAGCCCCCTGGGGAGCCCGAGCACCGGGGAGCTGTTTTTT. Its protein product is CASSPLGSPSTGELFF.

A word on this clone: Other DNA sequences of this sample code for an identical CDR3. CDR3 DNA sequence: TGTGCCAGCAGCTTAGCCCCTGGGGGAAACACTGAAGCTTTCTTT. The encoded protein is CASSLAPGGNTEAFF. The chain combines TRBV7-9 with TRBJ1-1, with a possible D match to TRBD1 (5 bases). The V end was cut by 0 bases, the J end by 2 bases, with 10 bases between. Looked up from germline, CDR1 is SEHNR and CDR2 is FQNEAQ (reference sequence). The CDR3 length is 15 residues.

The chain joins TRBV5-4 to TRBJ2-7; TRBD2 matches at 7 bases. The J segment lost 6 bases and the V segment lost 4 bases, leaving 7 bases of the junction unmatched. This CDR3 is built from 13 residues. In germline, CDR1 is SGHNT, CDR2 YYREEE (reference sequence). CDR3 coding DNA: TGTGCCAGCAGCGGGGGGGGACCCCGCGAGCAGTACTTC. This codes for CASSGGGPREQYF.

This clone was counted once. The sample has other DNA sequences that encode this CDR3 too. The chain recombines TRBV5-1 with TRBJ2-6, with D tentatively TRBD2 (5 bases). V was pared by 0 bases and J by 0 bases, with 7 bases between. The CDR3 has 16 residues. Germline CDR1 reads SGHRS; CDR2 reads YFSETQ. This CDR3 is CASSLGLASGANVLTF. In nucleotides, the CDR3 is TGCGCCAGCAGCTTGGGCCTAGCCTCTGGGGCCAACGTCCTGACTTTC.

This clone appeared a single time. The chain links TRBV5-1 to TRBJ2-3; 10 nucleotides align to TRBD2. Germline CDR1 SGHRS, CDR2 YFSETQ. Trimming at V came to 4 bases and at J to 4 bases, leaving 9 bases not matched to a gene. The CDR3 length is 16 residues. The CDR3 DNA reads TGCGCCAGCAGCCGACGGCCAGCGGGAGGGGCAGATACGCAGTATTTT. Translated, it gives CASSRRPAGGADTQYF.